The next 10 T cell receptor beta chains were all read from a single sample in a study of blood T cell repertoires in COVID-19. Repertoires were generated with immunoSEQ multiplex PCR, while TCRdb's copy carries only in-frame clones and drops some. The data contain around 100,000 clones, just over 85% of them singletons. The sequenced sample was peripheral blood. These receptors originate from a human donor in a cohort sampled during active COVID-19.

The CDR3 is CASSPLSGVTDTQYF. CDR3 sequence (DNA): TGTGCCAGCAGCCCCCTTAGCGGGGTGACAGATACGCAGTATTTT. The V call is TRBV3-1 (or the pseudogene TRBV3-2), the J call TRBJ2-3, with 8 bases aligning to TRBD2. The CDR3 contains 15 residues. Per germline, CDR1 LGHDT and CDR2 YNNKEL (reference sequence). V dropped 4 bases and J dropped 3; count of bases not matched to a gene: 6.

This clone was observed once. V gene TRBV11-2 combines with J gene TRBJ2-1; TRBD1 might be the D (6 bases). The CDR3 is 15 residues long. The germline V gene has CDR1 SGHAT and CDR2 FQNNGV. The V gene lost 2 bases and the J gene lost 7 bases, with 15 bases spanning the gap. The CDR3 bases are TGTGCCAGCAGCTTATCAGGGGCGCAATCAAATGAGCAGTTCTTC. It codes for CASSLSGAQSNEQFF.

This chain joins TRBV7-2 and TRBJ2-1; TRBD2 agrees at 14 bases. V gave up 6 bases and J gave up 7 bases; unmatched junction bases: 14. Germline values: CDR1 SGHTA, CDR2 FQGNSA. CDR3 length equals 18 residues. CDR3 in amino acids: CASRRSGTSGSFWNEQFF. CDR3 DNA: TGTGCCAGCAGGCGGTCGGGGACTAGCGGGAGTTTCTGGAATGAGCAGTTCTTC.

The gene calls are TRBV4-1 and TRBJ2-7, with TRBD2 matching over 7 bases. The CDR3 contains 17 residues. Germline V gives CDR1 MGHRA, CDR2 YSYEKL. After removal of 4 bases from V and 2 bases from J, the junction contained 14 bases not matched to a gene. CDR3 loop: CASSRGWGRASPYEQYF. In nucleotides, the CDR3 is TGCGCCAGCAGCCGAGGGTGGGGGAGGGCCTCACCCTACGAGCAGTACTTC.

The chain combines TRBV20-1 with TRBJ1-1; no reliable D call. V lost 4 bases, J lost 3 bases, and 6 bases lay in between. CDR3 size: 11 residues. CDR1 is DFQATT, CDR2 SNEGSKA, per germline (reference sequence). CDR3 in DNA: TGCAGTGCTAACGGAGACACTGAAGCTTTCTTT. It encodes CSANGDTEAFF.

The rearrangement joins TRBV19 to TRBJ1-5; TRBD1 matches 7 bases. The CDR3 is 14 amino acids. Per the germline V gene, CDR1 is LNHDA and CDR2 is SQIVND (reference sequence). V lost 7 bases, J lost 2 bases, and 5 bases stayed unmatched. This CDR3 reads CASMTGYGNQPQHF. CDR3 sequence (DNA): TGTGCCAGTATGACAGGGTATGGCAATCAGCCCCAGCATTTT.

The V call is TRBV3-1 (or the pseudogene TRBV3-2), the J call TRBJ2-3; D gene uncertain. This CDR3 comprises 15 residues. The V end was cut by 2 bases, the J end by 0 bases, with 9 bases between. Germline assignment: CDR1 LGHDT and CDR2 YNNKEL (reference sequence). The CDR3 loop reads CASSQLVASTDTQYF. Written as DNA, the CDR3 is TGTGCCAGCAGCCAACTAGTAGCTAGCACAGATACGCAGTATTTT.

The V gene is TRBV13, the J gene TRBJ1-3; 8 positions match TRBD1. Germline CDR1 is PRHDT and CDR2 is FYEKMQ (reference sequence). With V trimmed by 5 bases and J by 4 bases, 16 bases remained unmatched. The CDR3 loop spans 18 amino acids. CDR3 amino acids: CASSPPTFQGAGGNTIYF. The CDR3, as DNA: TGTGCCAGCAGCCCACCTACCTTCCAGGGGGCAGGAGGAAACACCATATATTTT.

This chain joins TRBV10-3 and TRBJ2-3, with 8 positions matching TRBD1. Trimming at V came to 9 bases and at J to 0 bases, leaving 5 bases not matched to a gene. This CDR3 contains 14 residues. The germline CDR1 and CDR2 sequences are ENHRY and SYGVKD. CDR3 DNA: TGTGCCATTCGACAGGGGACTAGCACAGATACGCAGTATTTT. Its translation: CAIRQGTSTDTQYF.

The rearrangement joins TRBV2 to TRBJ2-5; TRBD2 aligns across 7 bases. This CDR3 region has 14 residues. The J segment lost 2 bases and the V segment lost 10 bases, leaving 10 bases of the junction unmatched. Germline V gene data show CDR1 as SNHLY and CDR2 as FYNNEI. The CDR3 loop reads CATTSSGTQETQYF. The DNA of the CDR3 is TGTGCCACCACCTCTAGCGGTACACAAGAGACCCAGTACTTC.